This T cell receptor beta chain was recorded in a study of neoadjuvant anti-PD-1 for oral cavity cancer. The CDR3 totals 13 residues. CDR1 SEHNR and CDR2 FQNEAQ come from the germline V gene (reference sequence). V lost 1 base, J lost 7 bases, and 11 bases lay in between. Sample time point: after neoadjuvant nivolumab, at surgical resection. Repertoires were generated with immunoSEQ multiplex PCR, while TCRdb's copy carries only in-frame clones and drops some. The sample has over 65,000 clones; 85% are singletons. The chain couples TRBV7-9 to TRBJ2-7, with D tentatively TRBD1 (5 bases). The clonotype was recovered from a person between 35 and 79 years old with oral cavity squamous cell carcinoma. Sequenced material: PBMCs, taken after nivolumab (anti-PD-1) treatment. The CDR3 protein is CASSLEGMAEQYF. In nucleotides, the CDR3 is TGTGCCAGCAGCTTAGAGGGGATGGCGGAGCAGTACTTC.